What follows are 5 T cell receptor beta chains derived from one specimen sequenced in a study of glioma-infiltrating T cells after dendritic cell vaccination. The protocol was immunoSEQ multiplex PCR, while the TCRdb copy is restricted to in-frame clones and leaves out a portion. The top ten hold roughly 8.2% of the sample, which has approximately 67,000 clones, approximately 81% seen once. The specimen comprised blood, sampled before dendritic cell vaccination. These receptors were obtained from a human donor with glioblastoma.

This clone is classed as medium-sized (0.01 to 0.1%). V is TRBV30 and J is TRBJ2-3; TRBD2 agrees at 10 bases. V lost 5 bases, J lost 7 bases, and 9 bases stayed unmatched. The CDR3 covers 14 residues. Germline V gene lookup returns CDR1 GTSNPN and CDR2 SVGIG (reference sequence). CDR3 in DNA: TGTGCCTGGGAAGCGGGGGGGAACGAAAATACGCAGTATTTT. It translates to CAWEAGGNENTQYF.

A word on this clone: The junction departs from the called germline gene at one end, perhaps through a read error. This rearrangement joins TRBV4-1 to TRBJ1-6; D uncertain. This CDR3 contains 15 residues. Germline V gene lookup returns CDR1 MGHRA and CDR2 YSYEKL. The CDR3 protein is CASNQPRITPSPLHF. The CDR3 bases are TGCGCCAGCAACCAACCGAGGATTACTCCATCACCCCTCCACTTT.

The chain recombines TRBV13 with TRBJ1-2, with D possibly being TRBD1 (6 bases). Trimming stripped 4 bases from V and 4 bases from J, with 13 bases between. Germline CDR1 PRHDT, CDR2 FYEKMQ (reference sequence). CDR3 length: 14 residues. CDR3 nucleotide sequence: TGTGCCAGCAGCTCCAGGACAGTTGGCTATGGCTACACCTTC. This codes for CASSSRTVGYGYTF.

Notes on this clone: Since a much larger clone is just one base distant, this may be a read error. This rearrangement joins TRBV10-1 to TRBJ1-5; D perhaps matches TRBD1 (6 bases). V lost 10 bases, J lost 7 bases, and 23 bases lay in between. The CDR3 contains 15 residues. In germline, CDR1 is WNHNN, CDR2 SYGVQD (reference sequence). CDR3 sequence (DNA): TGCGCCATCGACTGGACAGACCGCCGTTTACAGCCCCAGCATTTT. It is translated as CAIDWTDRRLQPQHF.

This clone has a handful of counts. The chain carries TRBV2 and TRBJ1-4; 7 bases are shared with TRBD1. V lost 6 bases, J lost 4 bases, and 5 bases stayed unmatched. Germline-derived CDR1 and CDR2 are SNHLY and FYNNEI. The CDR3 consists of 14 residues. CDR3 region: CASSATGHNEKLFF. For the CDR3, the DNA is TGTGCCAGCAGCGCGACAGGGCATAATGAAAAACTGTTTTTT.